These 15 T cell receptor beta chains originate from one sample sequenced in a study of OX40 agonist ivuxolimab in advanced cancers. The data were produced by immunoSEQ multiplex PCR, yet TCRdb's version contains in-frame clones alone and is incomplete. The table records 13,000 or so clones, approximately 80% of them present only once. The sample consisted of CD4+ or CD8+ T cells sorted from blood, taken in a trial of the OX40 agonist ivuxolimab. The receptors were gathered from an adult with an advanced solid tumor such as melanoma, head and neck, liver or kidney cancer.

The rearrangement links TRBV27 to TRBJ2-1; D possibly corresponds to TRBD2 (6 bases). CDR1 and CDR2 (germline): MNHEY, SMNVEV (reference sequence). V was pared by 6 bases and J by 5 bases, with 17 bases between. The CDR3 is made up of 15 amino acids. This chain's CDR3 is CASSLASVSDNEQFF. The DNA of the CDR3 is TGTGCCAGCAGCTTAGCTAGCGTTTCGGACAATGAGCAGTTCTTC.

The chain couples TRBV11-3 to TRBJ2-7; 7 bases fit TRBD1. The CDR3 consists of 15 residues. The germline gives CDR1 SGHNT, CDR2 YENEEA. The ends lost 5 bases at V and 1 base at J; junction bases unmatched: 8. This chain's CDR3 is CASSPRDSGSYEQYF. The CDR3 DNA is TGTGCCAGCAGCCCCCGGGACAGCGGATCCTACGAGCAGTACTTC.

This chain links TRBV28 with TRBJ1-2; 8 bases map to TRBD1. Germline CDR1 and CDR2: MDHEN and SYDVKM. The V segment lost 6 bases and the J segment 9 bases; nucleotides outside the gene matches: 9. The CDR3 contains 13 residues. The CDR3 region is CASSGTGVFSYTF. DNA for the CDR3: TGTGCCAGCAGCGGGACAGGCGTTTTTAGCTACACCTTC.

The V call is TRBV28, the J call TRBJ2-5; TRBD2 matches at 9 bases. Per the germline V gene, CDR1 is MDHEN and CDR2 is SYDVKM. V was clipped by 6 bases and J by 3 bases; unmatched bases: 11. This CDR3 has 16 residues. CDR3 sequence (DNA): TGTGCCAGCAGCTGGGGACCTAGCGGGACAAAAGAGACCCAGTACTTC. Amino acid sequence: CASSWGPSGTKETQYF.

This chain links TRBV30 with TRBJ1-2, with a possible D match to TRBD1 (6 bases). Germline CDR1 and CDR2: GTSNPN and SVGIG (reference sequence). V lost 0 bases and J 5 bases, leaving 10 bases between the germline ends. There are 13 residues in the CDR3. Written as DNA, the CDR3 is TGTGCCTGGAGTGTAGGGGGGGCGTATGGCTACACCTTC. Its translation is CAWSVGGAYGYTF.

The genes are TRBV11-2 and TRBJ2-7, with 7 bases aligning to TRBD2. CDR1 SGHAT and CDR2 FQNNGV come from the germline V gene. This CDR3 is built from 15 residues. Trimming took 3 bases from V and 2 from J; bases not matched to a gene: 7. As DNA, the CDR3 is TGTGCCAGCAGCTTTTTCGGCGGGAGCCCCTACGAGCAGTACTTC. Protein: CASSFFGGSPYEQYF.

The chain links TRBV9 to TRBJ2-7; no clear D. Germline V gene data show CDR1 as SGDLS and CDR2 as YYNGEE. The CDR3 sequence is 14 residues long. Trimming stripped 0 bases from V and 4 bases from J, with 11 bases between. The chain's CDR3 is CASSVEDGTYEQYF. The CDR3, as DNA: TGTGCCAGCAGCGTAGAGGACGGTACTTACGAGCAGTACTTC.

This sequence joins TRBV7-5 and TRBJ1-1. TRBV7-5 is a listed pseudogene. CDR3 size: 14 residues. The CDR3 loop reads CVRSFVEGSTEAFF. The CDR3 region has the DNA TGTGTCAGAAGCTTTGTGGAGGGAAGCACTGAAGCTTTCTTT.

Note on this clone: A far larger clone is one nucleotide away, so this likely arose from a read error. The CDR3 is CASSQEFGMGDGYTF. Written as DNA, the CDR3 is TGCGCCAGCAGCCAAGAATTCGGCATGGGGGATGGCTACACCTTC. The rearrangement links TRBV4-1 to TRBJ1-2, with a tentative D call TRBD1 (5 bases). This CDR3 comprises 15 residues. Trimming took 0 bases from V and 6 from J, leaving 14 bases between them. CDR1 and CDR2 (germline): MGHRA, YSYEKL.

The CDR3 here is CASSGGLANTEAFF. The CDR3 DNA follows: TGTGCCAGCAGTGGCGGGTTGGCGAACACTGAAGCTTTCTTT. The chain combines TRBV25-1 with TRBJ1-1, with D unclear. The V end was cut by 4 bases, the J end by 1 base, with 10 bases between. CDR1 MGHDK and CDR2 SYGVNS come from the germline V gene. This CDR3 has 14 amino acids.

V is TRBV9 and J is TRBJ2-3; D gene uncertain. CDR3 size: 13 residues. In germline, CDR1 is SGDLS, CDR2 YYNGEE. V dropped 6 bases and J dropped 0 bases, with 8 bases sitting between them. The CDR3, as DNA: TGTGCCAGCACTATGACCAGCACAGATACGCAGTATTTT. Protein product: CASTMTSTDTQYF.

The chain is built from TRBV28 and TRBJ2-5; TRBD2 agrees at 9 bases. The J call may be in error: the DNA end matches TRBJ2-7 better. The CDR3 loop spans 14 amino acids. Germline CDR1 is MDHEN and CDR2 is SYDVKM. CDR3 bases: TGTGCCAGCAGTACCGGGACTAGCAACTACGAGCAGTACTTC. Encoded protein: CASSTGTSNYEQYF.

J is TRBJ2-4 and V is TRBV10-2; D ambiguous. This CDR3 is built from 16 residues. Germline lookup yields CDR1 WSHSY and CDR2 SAAADI. Trimming pared 0 bases from V and 0 bases from J, leaving 9 bases between. CDR3: CASSESWVIAKNIQYF. In DNA form, the CDR3 reads TGCGCCAGCAGTGAGTCATGGGTAATAGCCAAAAACATTCAGTACTTC.

This clone was picked up a small number of times. V gene TRBV7-9 combines with J gene TRBJ2-3, with a weak D call TRBD1 (6 bases). Germline CDR1 and CDR2: SEHNR and FQNEAQ (reference sequence). V lost 5 bases and J 6 bases, leaving 15 bases between the germline ends. The CDR3 has 14 amino acids. CDR3 protein: CASSKTGFTDTQYF. The CDR3 region has the DNA TGTGCCAGCAGCAAAACAGGGTTTACGGATACGCAGTATTTT.

The rearrangement uses TRBV4-1 and TRBJ2-7; TRBD1 aligns across 7 bases. CDR1 MGHRA and CDR2 YSYEKL come from the germline V gene. J gave up 2 bases and V 2 bases, and 3 bases lay outside the gene matches. This CDR3 has 14 amino acids. The CDR3 spells CASSQRGQPYEQYF. In DNA, the CDR3 is TGCGCCAGCAGCCAACGGGGACAGCCCTACGAGCAGTACTTC.